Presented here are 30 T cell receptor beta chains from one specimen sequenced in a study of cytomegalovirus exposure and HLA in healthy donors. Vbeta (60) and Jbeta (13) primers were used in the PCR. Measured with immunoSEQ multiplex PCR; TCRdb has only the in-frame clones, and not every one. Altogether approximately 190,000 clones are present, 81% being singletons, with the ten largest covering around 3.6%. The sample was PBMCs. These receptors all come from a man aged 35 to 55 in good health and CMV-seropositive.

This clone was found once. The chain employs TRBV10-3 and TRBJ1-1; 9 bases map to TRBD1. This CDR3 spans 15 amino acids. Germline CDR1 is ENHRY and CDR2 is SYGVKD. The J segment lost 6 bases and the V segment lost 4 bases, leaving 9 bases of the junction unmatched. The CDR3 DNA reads TGTGCCATCAGTGCGGACAGGGGTGGTGTCGCTGAAGCTTTCTTT. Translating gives CAISADRGGVAEAFF.

The CDR3 bases are TGTGCCAGCAGCGTATTTAGCGGGAGCTCCTACAATGAGCAGTTCTTC. It encodes CASSVFSGSSYNEQFF. The chain joins TRBV9 to TRBJ2-1, with 9 bases aligning to TRBD2. The CDR3 has 16 amino acids. V dropped 1 base and J dropped 0; count of bases not matched to a gene: 2. The germline V gene encodes CDR1 SGDLS and CDR2 YYNGEE. The variable domain in full, completed from reference TRBV9 and TRBJ2-1, reads DSGVTQTPKHLITATGQRVTLRCSPRSGDLSVYWYQQSLDQGLQFLIQYYNGEERAKGNILERFSAQQFPDLHSELNLSSLELGDSALYFCASSVFSGSSYNEQFFGPGTRLTVL.

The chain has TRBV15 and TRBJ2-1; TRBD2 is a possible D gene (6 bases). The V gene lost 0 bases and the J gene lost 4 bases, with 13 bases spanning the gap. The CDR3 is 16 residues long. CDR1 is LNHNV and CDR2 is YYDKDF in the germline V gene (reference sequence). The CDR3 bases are TGTGCCACCAGCAGAGATGCAAGCGGGCGGTACAATGAGCAGTTCTTC. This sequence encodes CATSRDASGRYNEQFF.

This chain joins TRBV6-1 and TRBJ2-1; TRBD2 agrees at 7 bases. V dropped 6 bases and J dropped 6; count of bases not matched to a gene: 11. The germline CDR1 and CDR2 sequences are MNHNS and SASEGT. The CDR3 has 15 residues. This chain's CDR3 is CASSILPLALNEQFF. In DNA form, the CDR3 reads TGTGCCAGCAGCATACTCCCACTAGCGCTCAATGAGCAGTTCTTC.

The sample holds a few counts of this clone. The CDR3 spells CASSDTERETQYF. Here the CDR3 DNA reads TGTGCCAGCAGTGATACAGAAAGGGAGACCCAGTACTTC. The chain employs TRBV6-1 and TRBJ2-5; D not resolved. CDR1 is MNHNS, CDR2 SASEGT, per germline. The CDR3 extends over 13 amino acids. Trimming removed 3 bases from V and 5 bases from J, with 10 bases in between.

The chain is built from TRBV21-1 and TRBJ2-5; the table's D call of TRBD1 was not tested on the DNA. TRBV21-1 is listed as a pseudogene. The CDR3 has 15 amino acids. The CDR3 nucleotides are TGTGCCAGCAGCAAAGCGCAGGGAACCCCAGGGACCCAGTACTTC. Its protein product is CASSKAQGTPGTQYF.

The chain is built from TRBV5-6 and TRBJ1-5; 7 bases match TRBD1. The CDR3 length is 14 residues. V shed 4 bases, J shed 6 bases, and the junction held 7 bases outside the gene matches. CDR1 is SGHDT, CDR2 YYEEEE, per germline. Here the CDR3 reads CASSTQGLVQPQHF. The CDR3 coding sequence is TGTGCCAGCAGCACACAGGGGCTAGTTCAGCCCCAGCATTTT.

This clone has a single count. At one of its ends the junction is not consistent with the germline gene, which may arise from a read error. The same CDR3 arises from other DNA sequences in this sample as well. CDR3 DNA: TGTGCCAGCACCCTATTAGCGAGTAATTCCCCCCTCCACTTT. It encodes CASTLLASNSPLHF. The genes are TRBV5-4 and TRBJ1-6; D remains ambiguous. The CDR3 covers 14 residues. The germline V gene encodes CDR1 SGHNT and CDR2 YYREEE (reference sequence). Filled out from reference TRBV5-4 and TRBJ1-6, the complete variable domain reads ETGVTQSPTHLIKTRGQQVTLRCSSQSGHNTVSWYQQALGQGPQFIFQYYREEENGRGNFPPRFSGLQFPNYSSELNVNALELDDSALYLCASTLLASNSPLHFGNGTRLTVT.

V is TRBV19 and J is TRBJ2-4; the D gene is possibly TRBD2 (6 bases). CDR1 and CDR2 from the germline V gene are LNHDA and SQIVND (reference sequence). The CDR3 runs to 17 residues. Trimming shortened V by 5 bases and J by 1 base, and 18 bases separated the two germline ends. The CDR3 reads CASSGTTRPPAKNIQYF. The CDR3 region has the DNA TGTGCCAGTAGTGGGACGACTAGACCTCCTGCCAAAAACATTCAGTACTTC. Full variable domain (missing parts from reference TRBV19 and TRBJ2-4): DGGITQSPKYLFRKEGQNVTLSCEQNLNHDAMYWYRQDPGQGLRLIYYSQIVNDFQKGDIAEGYSVSREKKESFPLTVTSAQKNPTAFYLCASSGTTRPPAKNIQYFGAGTRLSVL.

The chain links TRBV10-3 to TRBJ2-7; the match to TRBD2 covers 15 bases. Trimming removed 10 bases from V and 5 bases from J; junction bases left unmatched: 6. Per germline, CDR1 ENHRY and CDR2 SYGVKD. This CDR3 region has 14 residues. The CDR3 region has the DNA TGTGCCACCCGGACTAGCGGGAGGGAAGACGAGCAGTACTTC. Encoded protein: CATRTSGREDEQYF.

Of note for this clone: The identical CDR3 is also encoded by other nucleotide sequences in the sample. Here the CDR3 DNA reads TGTGCCAGCAGCGTTGGGACAGGCTTAATGAACACTGAAGCTTTCTTT. Its translation: CASSVGTGLMNTEAFF. The chain combines TRBV9 with TRBJ1-1, with 8 bases lining up with TRBD1. Per the germline V gene, CDR1 is SGDLS and CDR2 is YYNGEE. The J segment lost 0 bases and the V segment lost 2 bases, leaving 6 bases of the junction unmatched. CDR3 length: 16 residues.

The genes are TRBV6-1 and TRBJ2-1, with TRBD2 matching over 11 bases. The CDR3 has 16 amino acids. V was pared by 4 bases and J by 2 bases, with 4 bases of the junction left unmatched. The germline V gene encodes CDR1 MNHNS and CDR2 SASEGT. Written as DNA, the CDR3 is TGTGCCAGCAGTGCTAGCGGGGGGCGTACCTACAATGAGCAGTTCTTC. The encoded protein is CASSASGGRTYNEQFF.

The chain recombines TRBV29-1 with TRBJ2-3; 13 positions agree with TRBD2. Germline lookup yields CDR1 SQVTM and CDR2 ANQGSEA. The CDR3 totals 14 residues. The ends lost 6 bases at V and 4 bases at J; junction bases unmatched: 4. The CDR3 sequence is CSVLLAGGPDTQYF. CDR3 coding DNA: TGCAGCGTCCTACTAGCGGGAGGGCCAGATACGCAGTATTTT.

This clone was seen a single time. The CDR3 nucleotides read TGCGCCAGCAGCTCAGATGGTTATGGGGCTGGGCAAGAGACCCAGTACTTC. It is translated as CASSSDGYGAGQETQYF. The chain couples TRBV5-1 to TRBJ2-5; maybe TRBD1 (5 bases). CDR3 length: 17 amino acids. Germline V gives CDR1 SGHRS, CDR2 YFSETQ. Trimming took 3 bases from V and 2 from J, leaving 20 bases between them.

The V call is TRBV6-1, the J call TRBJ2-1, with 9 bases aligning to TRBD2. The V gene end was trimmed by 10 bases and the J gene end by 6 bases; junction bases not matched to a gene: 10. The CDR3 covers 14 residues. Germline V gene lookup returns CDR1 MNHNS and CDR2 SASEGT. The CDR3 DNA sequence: TGTGCCACCAGAGCAGGGACTAGCTTCAATGAGCAGTTCTTC. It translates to CATRAGTSFNEQFF.

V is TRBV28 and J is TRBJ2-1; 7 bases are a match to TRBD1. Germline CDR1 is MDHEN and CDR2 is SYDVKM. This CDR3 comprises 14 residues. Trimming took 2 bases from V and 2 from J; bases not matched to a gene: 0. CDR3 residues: CASSLGTAYNEQFF. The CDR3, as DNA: TGTGCCAGCAGTTTAGGGACAGCCTACAATGAGCAGTTCTTC.

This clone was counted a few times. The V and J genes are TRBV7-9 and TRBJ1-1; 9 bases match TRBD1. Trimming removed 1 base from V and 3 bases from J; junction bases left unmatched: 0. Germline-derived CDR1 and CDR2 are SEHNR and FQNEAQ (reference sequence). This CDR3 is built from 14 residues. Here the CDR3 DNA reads TGTGCCAGCAGCTTAGGGACAGGGGACACTGAAGCTTTCTTT. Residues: CASSLGTGDTEAFF.

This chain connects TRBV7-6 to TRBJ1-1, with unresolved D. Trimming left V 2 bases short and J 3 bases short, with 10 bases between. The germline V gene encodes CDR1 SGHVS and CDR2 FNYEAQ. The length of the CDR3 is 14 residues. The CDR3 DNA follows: TGTGCCAGCAGCTTATCTAGCCGGGACACTGAAGCTTTCTTT. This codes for CASSLSSRDTEAFF.

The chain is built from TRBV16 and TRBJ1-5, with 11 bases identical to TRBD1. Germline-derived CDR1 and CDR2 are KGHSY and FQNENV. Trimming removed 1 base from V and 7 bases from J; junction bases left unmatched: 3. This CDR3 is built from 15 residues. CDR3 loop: CASSQYGTGGQPQHF. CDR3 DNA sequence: TGTGCCAGCAGCCAATACGGGACAGGGGGGCAGCCCCAGCATTTT.

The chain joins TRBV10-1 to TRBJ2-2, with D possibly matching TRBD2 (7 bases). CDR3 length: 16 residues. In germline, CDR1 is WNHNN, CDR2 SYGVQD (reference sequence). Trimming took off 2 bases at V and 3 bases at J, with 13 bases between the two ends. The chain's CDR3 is CASSERGGYDTGELFF. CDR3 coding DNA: TGCGCCAGCAGTGAGAGGGGGGGGTATGACACCGGGGAGCTGTTTTTT.

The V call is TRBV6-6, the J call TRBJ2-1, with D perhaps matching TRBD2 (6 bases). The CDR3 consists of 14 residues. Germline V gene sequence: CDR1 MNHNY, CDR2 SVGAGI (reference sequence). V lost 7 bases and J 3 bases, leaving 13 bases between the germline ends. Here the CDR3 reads CASMAGISYNEQFF. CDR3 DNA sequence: TGTGCCAGCATGGCGGGAATAAGCTACAATGAGCAGTTCTTC.

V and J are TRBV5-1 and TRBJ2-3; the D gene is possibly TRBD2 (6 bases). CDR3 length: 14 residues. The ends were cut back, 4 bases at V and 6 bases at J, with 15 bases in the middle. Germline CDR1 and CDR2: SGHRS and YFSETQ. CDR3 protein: CASSERLVSDTQYF. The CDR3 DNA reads TGCGCCAGCAGCGAACGACTAGTTTCGGATACGCAGTATTTT.

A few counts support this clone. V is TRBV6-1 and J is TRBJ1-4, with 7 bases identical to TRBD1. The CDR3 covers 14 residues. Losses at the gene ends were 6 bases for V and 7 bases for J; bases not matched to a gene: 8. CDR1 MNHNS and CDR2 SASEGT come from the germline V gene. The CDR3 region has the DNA TGTGCCAGCAGGCGACAGGGAGTGGGTGAAAAACTGTTTTTT. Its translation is CASRRQGVGEKLFF.

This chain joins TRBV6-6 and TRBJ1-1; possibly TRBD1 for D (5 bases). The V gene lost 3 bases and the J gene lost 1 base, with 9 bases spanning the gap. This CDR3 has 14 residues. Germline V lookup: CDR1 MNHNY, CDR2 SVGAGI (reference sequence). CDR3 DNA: TGTGCCAGCAGTTATGGGGGAGGGAACACTGAAGCTTTCTTT. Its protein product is CASSYGGGNTEAFF.

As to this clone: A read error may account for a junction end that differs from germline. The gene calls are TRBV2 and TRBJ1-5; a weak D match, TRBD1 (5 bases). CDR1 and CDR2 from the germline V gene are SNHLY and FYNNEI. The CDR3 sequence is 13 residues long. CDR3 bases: TGTGCCAGCAGTGAGCCAGGGCGTCAGCTCCAGCATTTT. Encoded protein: CASSEPGRQLQHF.

CDR3 DNA: TGCGCCAGCAGCCAATCCGGACAGACTCGGGGCACCGGGGAGCTGTTTTTT. It encodes CASSQSGQTRGTGELFF. The chain is built from TRBV4-1 and TRBJ2-2; a possible D gene is TRBD1 (6 bases). This CDR3 comprises 17 residues. Deletions cut 2 bases from V and 4 bases from J, with 17 bases between. CDR1 and CDR2 from the germline V gene are MGHRA and YSYEKL.

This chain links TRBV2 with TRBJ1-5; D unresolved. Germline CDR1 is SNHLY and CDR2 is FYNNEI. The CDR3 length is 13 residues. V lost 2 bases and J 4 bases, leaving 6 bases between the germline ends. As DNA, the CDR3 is TGTGCCAGCAGTGAATTGAGAAATCAGCCCCAGCATTTT. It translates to CASSELRNQPQHF.

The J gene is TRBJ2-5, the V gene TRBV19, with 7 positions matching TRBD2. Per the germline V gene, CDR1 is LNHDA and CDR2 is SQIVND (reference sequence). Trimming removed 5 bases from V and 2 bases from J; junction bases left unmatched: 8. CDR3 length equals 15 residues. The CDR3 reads CASSAGGAGQETQYF. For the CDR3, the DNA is TGTGCCAGTAGTGCCGGGGGAGCGGGGCAAGAGACCCAGTACTTC.

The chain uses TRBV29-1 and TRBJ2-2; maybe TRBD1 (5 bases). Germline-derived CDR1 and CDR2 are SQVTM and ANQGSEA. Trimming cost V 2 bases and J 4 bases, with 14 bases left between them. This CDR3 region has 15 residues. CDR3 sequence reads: CSVEWAGSGTGELFF. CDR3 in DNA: TGCAGCGTTGAATGGGCAGGGTCGGGCACCGGGGAGCTGTTTTTT.

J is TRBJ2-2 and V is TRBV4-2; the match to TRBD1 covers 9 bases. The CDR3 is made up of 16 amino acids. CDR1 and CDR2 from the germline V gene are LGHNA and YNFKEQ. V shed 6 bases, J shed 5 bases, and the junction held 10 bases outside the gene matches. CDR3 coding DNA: TGTGCCAGCAGGAGCGGGACAGGGTATGAAACCGGGGAGCTGTTTTTT. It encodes CASRSGTGYETGELFF.